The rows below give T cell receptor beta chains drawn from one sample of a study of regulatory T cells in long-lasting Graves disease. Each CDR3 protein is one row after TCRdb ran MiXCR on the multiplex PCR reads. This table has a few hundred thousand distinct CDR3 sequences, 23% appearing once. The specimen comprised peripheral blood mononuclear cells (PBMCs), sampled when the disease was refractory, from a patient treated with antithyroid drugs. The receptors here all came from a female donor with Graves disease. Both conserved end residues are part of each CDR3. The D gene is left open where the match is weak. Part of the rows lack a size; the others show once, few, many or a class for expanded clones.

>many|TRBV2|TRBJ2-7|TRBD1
CASAPGQPSYEQYF
TGTGCCAGCGCTCCGGGACAGCCCTCCTACGAGCAGTACTTC
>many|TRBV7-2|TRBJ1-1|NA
CASRLGRGIGNTEAFF
TGTGCCAGCAGGTTAGGAAGGGGGATCGGGAACACTGAAGCTTTCTTT
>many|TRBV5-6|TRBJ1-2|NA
CASCASPVSDGYTF
TGTGCCAGCTGCGCCTCTCCCGTGTCGGATGGCTACACCTTC
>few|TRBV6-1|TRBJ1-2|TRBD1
CASIDRERYTF
TGTGCCAGCATCGACAGGGAACGCTACACCTTC
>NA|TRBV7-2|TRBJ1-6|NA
CASSKRSYYNSPLHF
TGTGCCAGCAGCAAGCGGAGCTACTATAATTCACCCCTCCACTTT
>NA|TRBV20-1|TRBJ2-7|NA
CSARHLNSYEQYF
TGCAGTGCTAGGCACCTGAACTCTTACGAGCAGTACTTC
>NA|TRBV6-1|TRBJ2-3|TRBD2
CAIRTSANTDTQYF
TGTGCCATACGGACTAGCGCCAACACAGATACGCAGTATTTT
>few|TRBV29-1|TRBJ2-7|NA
CSVVQTTSPYEQYF
TGCAGCGTTGTACAGACCACGTCCCCTTACGAGCAGTACTTC
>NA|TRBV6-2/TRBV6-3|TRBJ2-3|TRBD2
CASGLAGALDTQYF
TGTGCCAGCGGACTAGCGGGAGCTTTAGATACGCAGTATTTT
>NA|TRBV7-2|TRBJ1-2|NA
CASSLGRRANYGYTF
TGTGCCAGCAGCTTAGGGAGAAGGGCTAACTATGGCTACACCTTC
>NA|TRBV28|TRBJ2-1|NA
CASRAGVGLNEQFF
TGTGCCAGCCGCGCCGGGGTAGGTCTCAATGAGCAGTTCTTC
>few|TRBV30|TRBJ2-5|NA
CAWSVAVKQETQYF
TGTGCCTGGAGTGTAGCGGTCAAGCAAGAGACCCAGTACTTC
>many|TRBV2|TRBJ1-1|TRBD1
CADRVGTGTEAFF
TGTGCTGACAGGGTTGGGACAGGCACTGAAGCTTTCTTT
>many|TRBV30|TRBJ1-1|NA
CAWSDNRAEAFF
TGTGCCTGGAGCGACAACAGGGCTGAAGCTTTCTTT
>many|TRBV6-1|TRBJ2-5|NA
CASSMSGRSDQETQYF
TGTGCCAGCAGCATGTCTGGGCGAAGCGACCAAGAGACCCAGTACTTC
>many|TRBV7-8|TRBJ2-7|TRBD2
CASKLAGDYEQYF
TGTGCCAGCAAACTAGCGGGAGACTACGAGCAGTACTTC
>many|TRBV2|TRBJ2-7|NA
CASSQGLSYEQYF
TGTGCCAGCTCTCAGGGTCTATCCTACGAGCAGTACTTC
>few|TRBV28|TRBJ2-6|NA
CASRISSGLSSGANVLTF
TGTGCCAGCAGAATAAGTAGCGGATTAAGCTCTGGGGCCAACGTCCTGACTTTC
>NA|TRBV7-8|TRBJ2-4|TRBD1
CASSLTGTGAAKNIQYF
TGTGCCAGCAGCCTGACCGGGACAGGGGCCGCCAAAAACATTCAGTACTTC
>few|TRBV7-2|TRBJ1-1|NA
CASSPHRVGTEAFF
TGTGCCAGCAGCCCCCATAGGGTCGGCACTGAAGCTTTCTTT